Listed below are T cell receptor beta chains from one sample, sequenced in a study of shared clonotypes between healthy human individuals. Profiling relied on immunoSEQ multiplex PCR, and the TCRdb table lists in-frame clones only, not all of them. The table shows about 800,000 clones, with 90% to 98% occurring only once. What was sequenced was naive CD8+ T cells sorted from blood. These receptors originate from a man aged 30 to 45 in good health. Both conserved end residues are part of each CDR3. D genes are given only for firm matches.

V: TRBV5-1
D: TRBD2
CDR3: CASRRTSGSGPPADTQYF

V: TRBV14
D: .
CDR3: CASSQDQPVWGRLGTDTQYF

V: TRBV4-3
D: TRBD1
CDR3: CASSQGLTGFNQPQHF

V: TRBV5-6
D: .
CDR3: CASSDGLRAYEQYF

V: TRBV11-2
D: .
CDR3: CASSLGESTAKNIQYF

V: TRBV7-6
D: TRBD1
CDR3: CASSLGQGQEGAEAFF

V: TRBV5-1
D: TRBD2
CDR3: CASSLGYLAGNSYEQYF

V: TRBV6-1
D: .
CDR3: CASSERQRGRLNTEAFF

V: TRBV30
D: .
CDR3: CAWSLQSEQFF

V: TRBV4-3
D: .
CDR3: CASSQVNQGGTSGANVLTF

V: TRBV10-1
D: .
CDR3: CASSESGTRYGYTF

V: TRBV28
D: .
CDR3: CASSLAGSGNEQYF

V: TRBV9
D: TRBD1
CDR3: CASSVRTGGTDTQYF

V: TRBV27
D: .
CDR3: CASMSLGGHTDTQYF

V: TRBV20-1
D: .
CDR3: CSGPPQYGYTF

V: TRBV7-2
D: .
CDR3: CASSLFKNEQFF

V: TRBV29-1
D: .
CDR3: CSVQDRFATNEKLFF

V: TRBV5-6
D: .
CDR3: CASSLTFGQRSTGELFF

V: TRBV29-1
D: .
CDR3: CSVGGRADTQYF

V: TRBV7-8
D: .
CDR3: CASSWLPGQTSGANVLTF

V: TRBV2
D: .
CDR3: CASSEYFDFADTQYF

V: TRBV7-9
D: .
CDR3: CASSLASSYNEQFF

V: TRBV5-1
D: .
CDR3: CASRPGRVTNTGELFF

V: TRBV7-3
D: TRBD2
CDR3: CASSLLAGDTQYF

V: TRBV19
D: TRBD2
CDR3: CASSINAFIAGGTDTQYF

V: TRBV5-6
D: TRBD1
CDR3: CATKQGAKNIQYF

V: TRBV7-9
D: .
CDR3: CASSFQGSGDEQFF

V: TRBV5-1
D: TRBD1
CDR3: CASSWTGGDEQFF

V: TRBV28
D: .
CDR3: CASTLNSYEQYF